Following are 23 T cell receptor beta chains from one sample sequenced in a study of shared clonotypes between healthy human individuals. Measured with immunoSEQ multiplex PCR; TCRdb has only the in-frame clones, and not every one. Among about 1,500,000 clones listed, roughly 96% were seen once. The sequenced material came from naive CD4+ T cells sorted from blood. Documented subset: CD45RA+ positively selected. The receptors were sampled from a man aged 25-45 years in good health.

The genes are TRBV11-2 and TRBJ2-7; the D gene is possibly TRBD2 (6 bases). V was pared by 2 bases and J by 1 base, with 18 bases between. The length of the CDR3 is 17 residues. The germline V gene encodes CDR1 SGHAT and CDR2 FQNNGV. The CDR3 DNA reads TGTGCCAGCAGCTTACCGGGAGCGCCGCATTCGTCCTACGAGCAGTACTTC. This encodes CASSLPGAPHSSYEQYF.

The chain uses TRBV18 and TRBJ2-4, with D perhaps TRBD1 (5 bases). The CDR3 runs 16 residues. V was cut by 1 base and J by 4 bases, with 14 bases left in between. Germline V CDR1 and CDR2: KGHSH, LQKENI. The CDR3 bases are TGTGCCAGCTCACCACTAATTCCGACAGAGAAAAACATTCAGTACTTC. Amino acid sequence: CASSPLIPTEKNIQYF.

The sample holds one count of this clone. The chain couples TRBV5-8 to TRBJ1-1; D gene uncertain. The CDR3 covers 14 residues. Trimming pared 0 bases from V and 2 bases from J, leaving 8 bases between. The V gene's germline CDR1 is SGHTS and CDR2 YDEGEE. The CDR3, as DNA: TGTGCCAGCAGCTTGGAAACGGTTAACACTGAAGCTTTCTTT. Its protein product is CASSLETVNTEAFF.

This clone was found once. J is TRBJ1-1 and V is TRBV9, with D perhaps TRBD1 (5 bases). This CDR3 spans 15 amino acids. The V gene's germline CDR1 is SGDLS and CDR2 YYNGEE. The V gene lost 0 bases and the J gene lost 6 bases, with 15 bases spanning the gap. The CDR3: CASSVALGGFPEAFF. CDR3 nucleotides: TGTGCCAGCAGCGTAGCTCTGGGGGGATTCCCTGAAGCTTTCTTT. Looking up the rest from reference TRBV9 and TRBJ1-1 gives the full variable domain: DSGVTQTPKHLITATGQRVTLRCSPRSGDLSVYWYQQSLDQGLQFLIQYYNGEERAKGNILERFSAQQFPDLHSELNLSSLELGDSALYFCASSVALGGFPEAFFGQGTRLTVV.

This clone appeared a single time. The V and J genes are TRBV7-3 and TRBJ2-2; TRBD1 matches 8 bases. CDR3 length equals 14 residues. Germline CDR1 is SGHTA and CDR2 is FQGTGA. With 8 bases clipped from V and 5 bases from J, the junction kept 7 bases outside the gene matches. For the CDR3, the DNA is TGTGCCAGCGGTCAGGGGGCATATACCGGGGAGCTGTTTTTT. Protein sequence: CASGQGAYTGELFF.

The CDR3 DNA is TGTGCCAGCAGCTTAGCAGAGTATCAGCCCCAGCATTTT. Amino acid sequence: CASSLAEYQPQHF. This chain links TRBV7-6 with TRBJ1-5; D gene uncertain. The CDR3 loop spans 13 amino acids. The germline V gene encodes CDR1 SGHVS and CDR2 FNYEAQ. The germline V and J ends were trimmed by 0 bases and 5 bases, with 5 bases remaining between them.

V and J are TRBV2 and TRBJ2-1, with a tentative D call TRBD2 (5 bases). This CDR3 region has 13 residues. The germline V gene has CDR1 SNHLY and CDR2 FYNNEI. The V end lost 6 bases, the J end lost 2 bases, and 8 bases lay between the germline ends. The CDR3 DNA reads TGTGCCAGCAGGGACTTCACCTACAATGAGCAGTTCTTC. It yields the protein CASRDFTYNEQFF.

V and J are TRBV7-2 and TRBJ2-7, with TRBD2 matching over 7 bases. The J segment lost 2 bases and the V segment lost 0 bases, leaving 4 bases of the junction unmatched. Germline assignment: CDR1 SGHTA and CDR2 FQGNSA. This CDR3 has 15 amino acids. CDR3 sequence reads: CASSLAGGSTYEQYF. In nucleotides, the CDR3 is TGTGCCAGCAGCTTAGCGGGGGGGTCAACCTACGAGCAGTACTTC.

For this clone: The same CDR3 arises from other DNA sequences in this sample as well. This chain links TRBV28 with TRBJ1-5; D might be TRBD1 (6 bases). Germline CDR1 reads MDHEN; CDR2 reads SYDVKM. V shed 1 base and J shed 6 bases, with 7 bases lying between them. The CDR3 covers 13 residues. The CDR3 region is CASSLLGAQPQHF. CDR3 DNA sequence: TGTGCCAGCAGTTTATTGGGGGCTCAGCCCCAGCATTTT.

CDR3 in DNA: TGTGCCAGCAGCGTAGGCTCTAGCGGTTACACCGGGGAGCTGTTTTTT. Encoded protein: CASSVGSSGYTGELFF. V gene TRBV9 combines with J gene TRBJ2-2; 7 bases align to TRBD2. J was trimmed by 3 bases and V by 0 bases; bases with no gene match: 5. Germline loops: CDR1 SGDLS, CDR2 YYNGEE. The CDR3 consists of 16 residues.

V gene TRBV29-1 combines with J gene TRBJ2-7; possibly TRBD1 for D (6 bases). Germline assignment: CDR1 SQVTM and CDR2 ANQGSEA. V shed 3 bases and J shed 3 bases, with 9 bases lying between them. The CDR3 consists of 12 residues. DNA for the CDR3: TGCAGCGTTGAGACAGGCATCTACGAGCAGTACTTC. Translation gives CSVETGIYEQYF.

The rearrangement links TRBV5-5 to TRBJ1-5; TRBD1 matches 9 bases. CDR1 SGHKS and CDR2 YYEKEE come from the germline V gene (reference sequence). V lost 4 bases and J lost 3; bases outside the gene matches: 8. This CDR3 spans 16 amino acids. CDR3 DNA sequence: TGTGCCAGCAGCCGACGACAGGGGGAATACAATCAGCCCCAGCATTTT. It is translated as CASSRRQGEYNQPQHF.

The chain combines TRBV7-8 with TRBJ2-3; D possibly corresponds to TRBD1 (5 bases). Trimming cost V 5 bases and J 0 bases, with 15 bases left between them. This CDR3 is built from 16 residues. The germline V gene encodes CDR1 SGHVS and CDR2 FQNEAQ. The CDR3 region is CASSAPGKTSTDTQYF. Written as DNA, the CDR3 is TGTGCCAGCAGCGCCCCAGGGAAGACTAGCACAGATACGCAGTATTTT.

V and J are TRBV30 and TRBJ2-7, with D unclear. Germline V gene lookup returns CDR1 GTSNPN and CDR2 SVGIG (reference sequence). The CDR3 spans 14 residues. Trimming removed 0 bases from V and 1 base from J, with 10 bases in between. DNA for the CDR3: TGTGCCTGGAGTGTAATTGGCTGGTCCTACGAGCAGTACTTC. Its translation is CAWSVIGWSYEQYF.

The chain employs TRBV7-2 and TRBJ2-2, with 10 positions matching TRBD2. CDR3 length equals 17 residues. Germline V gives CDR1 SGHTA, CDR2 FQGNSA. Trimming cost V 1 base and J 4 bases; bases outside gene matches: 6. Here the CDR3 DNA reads TGTGCCAGCAGCTTAGGACTAGCGGGCCCCCGCACCGGGGAGCTGTTTTTT. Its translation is CASSLGLAGPRTGELFF.

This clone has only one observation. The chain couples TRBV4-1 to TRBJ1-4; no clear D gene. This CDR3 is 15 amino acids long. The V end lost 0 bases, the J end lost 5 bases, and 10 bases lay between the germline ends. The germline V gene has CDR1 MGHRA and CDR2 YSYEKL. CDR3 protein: CASSQDGNGNEKLFF. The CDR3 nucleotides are TGCGCCAGCAGCCAAGACGGGAACGGGAATGAAAAACTGTTTTTT.

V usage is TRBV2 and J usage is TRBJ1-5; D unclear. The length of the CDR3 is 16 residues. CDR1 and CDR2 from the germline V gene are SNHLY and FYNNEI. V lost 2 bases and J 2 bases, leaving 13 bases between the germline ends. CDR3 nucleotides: TGTGCCAGCAGTGAAAACTCCCCCGTCGGCAATCAGCCCCAGCATTTT. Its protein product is CASSENSPVGNQPQHF.

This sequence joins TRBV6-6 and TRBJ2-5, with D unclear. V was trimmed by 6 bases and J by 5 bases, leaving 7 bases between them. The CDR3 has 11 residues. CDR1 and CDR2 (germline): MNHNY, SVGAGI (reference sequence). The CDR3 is CASSERETQYF. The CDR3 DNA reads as TGTGCCAGCAGCGAACGGGAGACCCAGTACTTC.

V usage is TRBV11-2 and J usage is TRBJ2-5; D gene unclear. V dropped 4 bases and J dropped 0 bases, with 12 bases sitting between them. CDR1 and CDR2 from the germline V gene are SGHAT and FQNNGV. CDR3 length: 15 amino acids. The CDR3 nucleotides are TGTGCCAGCAGCTGGAGACGTGGATACCAAGAGACCCAGTACTTC. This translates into CASSWRRGYQETQYF. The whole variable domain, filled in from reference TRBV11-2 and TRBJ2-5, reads EAGVAQSPRYKIIEKRQSVAFWCNPISGHATLYWYQQILGQGPKLLIQFQNNGVVDDSQLPKDRFSAERLKGVDSTLKIQPAKLEDSAVYLCASSWRRGYQETQYFGPGTRLLVL.

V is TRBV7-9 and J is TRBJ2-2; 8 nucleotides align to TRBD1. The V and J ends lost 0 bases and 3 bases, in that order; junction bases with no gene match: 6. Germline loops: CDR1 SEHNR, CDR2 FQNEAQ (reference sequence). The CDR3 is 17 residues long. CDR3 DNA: TGTGCCAGCAGCTTAGCGCTCAGGGGGCGCGACACCGGGGAGCTGTTTTTT. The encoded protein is CASSLALRGRDTGELFF.

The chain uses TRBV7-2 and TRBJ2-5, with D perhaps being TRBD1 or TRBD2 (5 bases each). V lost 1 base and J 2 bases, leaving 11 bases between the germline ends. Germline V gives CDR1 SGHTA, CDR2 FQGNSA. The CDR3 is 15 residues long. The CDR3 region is CASSLDPGRQETQYF. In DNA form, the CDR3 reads TGTGCCAGCAGCTTAGATCCGGGACGGCAAGAGACCCAGTACTTC.

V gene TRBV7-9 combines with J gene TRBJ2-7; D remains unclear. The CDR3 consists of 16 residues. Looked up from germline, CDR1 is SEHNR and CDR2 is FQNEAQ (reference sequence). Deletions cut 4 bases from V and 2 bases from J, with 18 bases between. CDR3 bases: TGTGCCAGCAGCTCCCGCCTAGGGTTCTCCCCCTACGAGCAGTACTTC. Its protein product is CASSSRLGFSPYEQYF.

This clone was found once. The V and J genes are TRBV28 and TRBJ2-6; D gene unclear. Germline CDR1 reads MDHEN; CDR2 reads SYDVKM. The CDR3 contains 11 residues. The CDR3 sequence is CATNGANVLTF. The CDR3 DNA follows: TGTGCAACGAACGGGGCCAACGTCCTGACTTTC.